These 6 T cell receptor beta chains came from one sample sequenced in a study of PD-1 blockade in classical Hodgkin lymphoma. Sequencing was performed with immunoSEQ multiplex PCR; in TCRdb, only in-frame clones are kept and a portion is missing. Of more than 25,000 clones listed, roughly 71% were seen once; the top ten hold over 25%. Brentuximab vedotin exposure varied, and every patient relapsed after autologous stem cell transplantation. The sequenced sample was peripheral blood mononuclear cells (PBMCs), obtained before the second cycle of nivolumab. These receptors all come from a human donor with classical Hodgkin lymphoma.

Details on this clone: Other DNA sequences in the same sample also yield this CDR3. This chain links TRBV6-5 with TRBJ1-1; D is ambiguous. CDR1 is MNHEY, CDR2 SVGAGI, per germline. The CDR3 contains 13 residues. V was clipped by 3 bases and J by 1 base, with 6 bases between them. The CDR3 sequence is CASSYGGNTEAFF. In DNA form, the CDR3 reads TGTGCCAGCAGTTATGGTGGGAACACTGAAGCTTTCTTT.

The rearrangement joins TRBV6-5 to TRBJ1-6, with 9 bases matching TRBD1. V shed 2 bases, J shed 9 bases, and the junction held 8 bases outside the gene matches. The CDR3 is 16 residues long. CDR1 is MNHEY and CDR2 is SVGAGI in the germline V gene. The CDR3 nucleotides are TGTGCCAGCAGTTACGAAGGAGGACAGGGGTTTTCACCCCTCCACTTT. Protein product: CASSYEGGQGFSPLHF.

The chain uses TRBV10-1 and TRBJ2-7, with D maybe TRBD1 (6 bases). The CDR3 is 14 amino acids. Between the trimmed V and J ends, which lost 10 bases and 3 bases, there was a span of 19 bases. Looked up from germline, CDR1 is WNHNN and CDR2 is SYGVQD (reference sequence). The CDR3, as DNA: TGCGCCACCTCCTACGGCAGGGGATACTACGAGCAGTACGTC. Translating gives CATSYGRGYYEQYV.

This clone was detected once. The rearrangement links TRBV2 to TRBJ2-7, with 9 bases matching TRBD1. Germline-derived CDR1 and CDR2 are SNHLY and FYNNEI. V lost 3 bases, J lost 1 base, and 7 bases stayed unmatched. The CDR3 covers 16 residues. The CDR3: CASSDRGQGTSYEQYF. The CDR3 DNA is TGTGCCAGCAGTGACCGGGGACAGGGCACATCCTACGAGCAGTACTTC.

This rearrangement joins TRBV28 to TRBJ2-7; TRBD2 might be the D (6 bases). V was pared by 6 bases and J by 2 bases, with 14 bases between. Germline V gene data show CDR1 as MDHEN and CDR2 as SYDVKM. The CDR3 sequence is 14 residues long. CDR3 sequence (DNA): TGTGCCAGCAGCTTACCGGGACTCCCCTACGAGCAGTACTTC. This translates into CASSLPGLPYEQYF.

This clone was picked up a small number of times. V and J are TRBV25-1 and TRBJ2-1, with TRBD2 as a possible D gene (6 bases). The germline V gene encodes CDR1 MGHDK and CDR2 SYGVNS. This CDR3 contains 11 residues. Trimming removed 4 bases from V and 10 bases from J, with 8 bases in between. The CDR3 sequence: CASSALAEQFF. The DNA of the CDR3 is TGTGCCAGCAGTGCCCTAGCGGAGCAGTTCTTC.